This T cell receptor (beta chain) is drawn from a study of OX40 agonist ivuxolimab in advanced cancers. Turning to the study itself: The mean age was approximately 56 years, ranging from about 23 to 85, with 65% to 85% of participants male. Study outcomes and limitations: The work left the antigen specificity of expanded peripheral T cells undetermined.

Germline CDR1 LNHDA, CDR2 SQIVND (reference sequence). Losses at the gene ends were 10 bases for V and 4 bases for J; bases not matched to a gene: 11. This CDR3 is built from 14 residues. Details on this clone: The antigen is not known.

Assay used: immunoSEQ multiplex PCR; TCRdb lists only in-frame clones, some missing. The sample includes over 100,000 clones, approximately 94% of them seen just once. Sequences were derived from CD4+ or CD8+ T cells sorted from blood, sampled in a trial of the OX40 agonist ivuxolimab. The rearrangement uses TRBV19 and TRBJ1-2; 8 positions agree with TRBD1. This clonotype was sampled from an adult with an advanced solid tumor such as melanoma, head and neck, liver or kidney cancer. The DNA of the CDR3 is TGTGCCACCGAGGACAGGGTGATGGGCTATGGCTACACCTTC. Its translation is CATEDRVMGYGYTF.